Below, 14 T cell receptor beta chains from the same sample are listed, as sequenced in a study of early T cells in non-severe SARS-CoV-2 infection. TCRdb re-analysed the 5' RACE reads in MiXCR, keeping a single row per CDR3 protein. The sample includes almost 85,000 distinct CDR3 sequences, about 12% of them seen just once. The sequenced material came from whole blood. The receptors shown here come from an adult who was a healthcare worker with PCR-confirmed SARS-CoV-2 infection or an uninfected control (not recorded which).

Ten or more counts support this clonotype. V usage is TRBV6-6 and J usage is TRBJ1-3; D ambiguous. Germline lookup yields CDR1 MNHNY and CDR2 SVGAGI (reference sequence). The CDR3 spans 15 residues. The V and J ends lost 4 bases and 0 bases respectively, with 10 bases between them. CDR3 sequence: CASSLPPVSGNTIYF. CDR3 in DNA: TGTGCCAGCAGTTTACCTCCTGTCTCTGGAAACACCATATATTTT.

This clonotype showed up many times. The V and J genes are TRBV7-8 and TRBJ2-1, with D perhaps matching TRBD2 (6 bases). The length of the CDR3 is 15 residues. V was trimmed by 3 bases and J by 10 bases, leaving 19 bases between them. Per the germline V gene, CDR1 is SGHVS and CDR2 is FQNEAQ. CDR3 sequence reads: CASSFRRDPIMEQFF. The CDR3 DNA reads as TGTGCCAGCAGCTTTCGGCGGGACCCAATTATGGAGCAGTTCTTC.

This clonotype was observed a single time. The rearrangement uses TRBV29-1 and TRBJ1-1; the match to TRBD1 covers 9 bases. CDR1 and CDR2 from the germline V gene are SQVTM and ANQGSEA. This CDR3 comprises 15 residues. The V segment lost 4 bases and the J segment 1 base; nucleotides outside the gene matches: 7. The CDR3: CSVGTPGQGNTEAFF. CDR3 bases: TGCAGCGTTGGGACGCCGGGACAGGGGAACACTGAAGCTTTCTTT.

This clonotype was detected only a few times. The CDR3 reads CASSPTERTGGVADTQYF. For the CDR3, the DNA is TGCGCCAGCAGCCCCACCGAGAGGACAGGGGGCGTCGCAGATACGCAGTATTTT. The V gene is TRBV4-1, the J gene TRBJ2-3; 11 bases map to TRBD1. Germline CDR1 reads MGHRA; CDR2 reads YSYEKL. This CDR3 has 18 amino acids. The junction had 13 bases not matched to a gene; V was cut back by 4 bases and J by 4 bases.

This clonotype showed up many times. This chain links TRBV7-7 with TRBJ1-2, with no clear D. The V gene lost 11 bases and the J gene lost 9 bases, with 16 bases spanning the gap. The CDR3 contains 11 residues. Germline-derived CDR1 and CDR2 are SSHAT and FNYEAQ (reference sequence). As DNA, the CDR3 is TGTGCCGTCTTGACTGGGGATCGCTACACCTTC. Protein product: CAVLTGDRYTF. Looking up the rest from reference TRBV7-7 and TRBJ1-2 gives the full variable domain: GAGVSQSPRYKVTKRGQDVTLRCDPISSHATLYWYQQALGQGPEFLTYFNYEAQPDKSGLPSDRFSAERPEGSISTLTIQRTEQRDSAMYRCAVLTGDRYTFGSGTRLTVV.

The chain has TRBV19 and TRBJ2-2; weak D call: TRBD1 (6 bases). The V and J ends lost 4 bases and 1 base respectively, with 10 bases between them. The CDR3 has 15 amino acids. Looked up from germline, CDR1 is LNHDA and CDR2 is SQIVND (reference sequence). Here the CDR3 reads CASSTQGLNTGELFF. The CDR3, as DNA: TGTGCCAGTAGTACCCAGGGGTTGAACACCGGGGAGCTGTTTTTT.

Only a few counts were recorded for this clonotype. The chain links TRBV11-3 to TRBJ2-7, with D perhaps TRBD1 (6 bases). CDR3 size: 15 residues. V gave up 2 bases and J gave up 5 bases, with 16 bases separating them. Germline V CDR1 and CDR2: SGHNT, YENEEA. The CDR3 DNA sequence: TGTGCCAGCAGCTTACTGGACAGCCTTATCGACGAGCAGTACTTC. This encodes CASSLLDSLIDEQYF.

This clonotype was recorded many times. V and J are TRBV14 and TRBJ2-3; 15 nucleotides line up with TRBD2. The V gene's germline CDR1 is SGHDN and CDR2 FVKESK. There are 18 residues in the CDR3. V shed 8 bases and J 0 bases; nucleotides not matched to a gene: 9. Written as DNA, the CDR3 is TGTGCCAGCTCCGCCGGGACTAGCGGGAGGAGGAGCACAGATACGCAGTATTTT. As protein: CASSAGTSGRRSTDTQYF.

The chain carries TRBV6-1 and TRBJ1-2, with D perhaps TRBD1 (6 bases). V was cut by 6 bases and J by 5 bases, with 19 bases left in between. CDR1 is MNHNS and CDR2 is SASEGT in the germline V gene. This CDR3 spans 15 amino acids. Here the CDR3 DNA reads TGTGCCAGCAGGGCGACAGGCTGGACCGCATATGGCTACACCTTC. Translating it yields CASRATGWTAYGYTF.

This clonotype turned up a few times. The chain uses TRBV20-1 and TRBJ2-1, with 9 bases aligning to TRBD2. CDR3 length equals 21 residues. After removal of 2 bases from V and 6 bases from J, the junction contained 26 bases not matched to a gene. Germline V CDR1 and CDR2: DFQATT, SNEGSKA (reference sequence). The CDR3 is CSARSPGGVTSSGMIGNEQFF. In DNA, the CDR3 is TGCAGTGCTAGATCGCCAGGAGGGGTAACTTCTAGCGGGATGATCGGCAATGAGCAGTTCTTC.

Comments on this clonotype: A much larger clone is a single base away; this may be a read error. V gene TRBV12-3 or TRBV12-4 combines with J gene TRBJ1-1; D possibly corresponds to TRBD1 (5 bases). The CDR3 contains 14 residues. The CDR3 sequence: CANSLRQGISEAFF. The CDR3 DNA reads TGTGCCAACAGTCTCCGGCAGGGTATTTCTGAAGCTTTCTTT.

This clonotype was detected ten times or more. The chain couples TRBV7-9 to TRBJ2-7; 13 nucleotides line up with TRBD2. Germline CDR1 is SEHNR and CDR2 is FQNEAQ (reference sequence). The V and J ends lost 5 bases and 3 bases, in that order; junction bases with no gene match: 13. CDR3 length equals 18 residues. CDR3 DNA: TGTGCCAGCAGCAGAACTAGCGGGAGGGCCCAGCCCTACTACGAGCAGTACTTC. Amino acid sequence: CASSRTSGRAQPYYEQYF.

This clonotype was found many times. The chain combines TRBV5-1 with TRBJ1-4, with TRBD1 matching 9 bases. With 0 bases clipped from V and 4 bases from J, the junction kept 1 base outside the gene matches. Germline V gives CDR1 SGHRS, CDR2 YFSETQ. CDR3 length equals 15 residues. The chain's CDR3 is CASSLGDRDNEKLFF. The CDR3 region has the DNA TGCGCCAGCAGCTTGGGGGACAGGGATAATGAAAAACTGTTTTTT. The complete variable domain, with remaining parts taken from reference TRBV5-1 and TRBJ1-4, reads KAGVTQTPRYLIKTRGQQVTLSCSPISGHRSVSWYQQTPGQGLQFLFEYFSETQRNKGNFPGRFSGRQFSNSRSEMNVSTLELGDSALYLCASSLGDRDNEKLFFGSGTQLSVL.

The CDR3 DNA reads TGTGCCAGCAGTGAGCGCTTAGGCCAGCCCCAGCATTTT. This sequence encodes CASSERLGQPQHF. V usage is TRBV6-1 and J usage is TRBJ1-5; D not certain. The CDR3 length is 13 residues. Germline V gives CDR1 MNHNS, CDR2 SASEGT. Between the trimmed V and J ends, which lost 3 bases and 7 bases, there was a span of 10 bases.